This entry concerns a single TCR beta chain. Its antigen remains unknown. Germline V gives CDR1 SGDLS, CDR2 YYNGEE. The CDR3 is 15 amino acids. The V gene lost 4 bases and the J gene lost 1 base, with 12 bases spanning the gap. The source of the sample is a study of Ad26.COV2.S vaccination and SARS-CoV-2 variants. Study-wide findings and caveats: Spike-specific TCR breadth in vaccine recipients exceeded that seen in placebo recipients. Estimates derived from TCR breadth and depth analyses may have underestimated total T cell responses. Once vaccination had occurred, spike-specific CD8+ and CD4+ T cell responses reportedly showed substantial breadth.

The protocol was immunoSEQ multiplex PCR, while the TCRdb copy is restricted to in-frame clones and leaves out a portion. The data hold about 350,000 clones, with just over 90% observed a single time. The sequence came from a human donor who had recovered from COVID-19. The chain recombines TRBV9 with TRBJ1-3, with D hard to call. Specimen: peripheral blood, collected after recovery from COVID-19. The CDR3 loop reads CASSMETGSGNTIYF. The CDR3 DNA reads as TGTGCCAGCAGCATGGAGACGGGGTCTGGAAACACCATATATTTT.